The 18 T cell receptor beta chains reported below all come from one sample, sequenced in a study of blood T cell repertoires in COVID-19. Only in-frame clones appear in the TCRdb table, and some are missing; sequencing was by immunoSEQ multiplex PCR. The table lists roughly 320,000 clones, 70% to 90% of them singletons. The specimen was peripheral blood. The origin of the receptors is a woman between 50 and 59 years old with COVID-19, enrolled during active disease.

The chain links TRBV2 to TRBJ1-4; TRBD1 might be the D (5 bases). Germline V gene lookup returns CDR1 SNHLY and CDR2 FYNNEI. The CDR3 totals 15 residues. Deletions cut 3 bases from V and 7 bases from J, with 15 bases between. CDR3: CASSEGRAVGEKLFF. The CDR3, as DNA: TGTGCCAGCAGTGAGGGCAGGGCCGTAGGTGAAAAACTGTTTTTT.

The V gene is TRBV7-6, the J gene TRBJ2-1, with 12 bases identical to TRBD2. Germline CDR1 is SGHVS and CDR2 is FNYEAQ. With V trimmed by 5 bases and J by 5 bases, 10 bases remained unmatched. The CDR3 is 17 amino acids. CDR3 sequence reads: CASSRGLAGTFDNEQFF. In DNA form, the CDR3 reads TGTGCCAGCAGCCGCGGACTAGCGGGGACGTTCGACAATGAGCAGTTCTTC.

The chain employs TRBV14 and TRBJ1-1, with D hard to call. The germline CDR1 and CDR2 sequences are SGHDN and FVKESK. V was trimmed by 5 bases and J by 1 base, leaving 8 bases between them. There are 13 residues in the CDR3. Written as DNA, the CDR3 is TGTGCCAGCAGCTTATTACAGAACACTGAAGCTTTCTTT. Translating gives CASSLLQNTEAFF. The full variable domain, its missing parts supplied by reference TRBV14 and TRBJ1-1, is EAGVTQFPSHSVIEKGQTVTLRCDPISGHDNLYWYRRVMGKEIKFLLHFVKESKQDESGMPNNRFLAERTGGTYSTLKVQPAELEDSGVYFCASSLLQNTEAFFGQGTRLTVV.

The rearrangement links TRBV27 to TRBJ2-7; D is unresolved. Germline V gene data show CDR1 as MNHEY and CDR2 as SMNVEV (reference sequence). The CDR3 runs 15 residues. V was shortened by 3 bases and J by 1 base, with 13 bases between the two germline ends. CDR3 loop: CASSLFPIPSYEQYF. In DNA, the CDR3 is TGTGCCAGCAGTTTGTTTCCTATACCATCCTACGAGCAGTACTTC.

This chain joins TRBV11-2 and TRBJ2-7; 11 bases are a match to TRBD1. From germline, CDR1 is SGHAT and CDR2 FQNNGV. J lost 3 bases, V lost 5 bases, and 3 bases had no gene match. The CDR3 covers 14 residues. CDR3 residues: CASSRDRGNYEQYF. The CDR3, as DNA: TGTGCCAGCAGCCGGGACAGGGGGAACTACGAGCAGTACTTC.

The V and J genes are TRBV6-6 and TRBJ2-7; D not resolved. The CDR3 consists of 15 residues. Germline V gene lookup returns CDR1 MNHNY and CDR2 SVGAGI (reference sequence). V lost 0 bases and J lost 4, with 13 bases in between. CDR3 protein: CASSYSSLLQYEQYF. The CDR3 DNA sequence: TGTGCCAGCAGTTACTCGAGTTTACTTCAATACGAGCAGTACTTC.

The J gene is TRBJ2-3, the V gene TRBV11-2; 8 bases map to TRBD1. CDR3 length equals 14 residues. V lost 3 bases, J lost 2 bases, and 1 base stayed unmatched. Germline loops: CDR1 SGHAT, CDR2 FQNNGV. The CDR3 DNA follows: TGTGCCAGCAGCTTGGACAGGGTCACAGATACGCAGTATTTT. This sequence encodes CASSLDRVTDTQYF.

V usage is TRBV2 and J usage is TRBJ2-1, with D maybe TRBD1 (6 bases). The length of the CDR3 is 14 residues. Trimming removed 8 bases from V and 7 bases from J, with 18 bases in between. CDR1 and CDR2 (germline): SNHLY, FYNNEI. The CDR3 spells CASCFGRGDNEQFF. The DNA of the CDR3 is TGTGCCAGCTGTTTTGGCAGGGGAGATAATGAGCAGTTCTTC.

This clone has only one observation. This rearrangement joins TRBV15 to TRBJ1-3; TRBD1 matches at 8 bases. The germline V gene encodes CDR1 LNHNV and CDR2 YYDKDF (reference sequence). V dropped 5 bases and J dropped 0; count of bases not matched to a gene: 3. The CDR3 covers 15 residues. In DNA form, the CDR3 reads TGTGCCACCAGCGACAGGGGATTCTCTGGAAACACCATATATTTT. This sequence encodes CATSDRGFSGNTIYF.

This clone has a handful of counts. This chain links TRBV10-2 with TRBJ1-5, with TRBD1 matching 8 bases. The germline V gene has CDR1 WSHSY and CDR2 SAAADI. CDR3 length: 13 residues. V lost 4 bases to trimming and J lost 5 bases; unmatched junction nucleotides: 1. The CDR3 sequence is CASSVTGDQPQHF. CDR3 in DNA: TGCGCCAGCAGTGTGACAGGGGATCAGCCCCAGCATTTT.

The count of this clone is one. This chain connects TRBV30 to TRBJ1-5; weak D call: TRBD1 (6 bases). Per germline, CDR1 GTSNPN and CDR2 SVGIG (reference sequence). V dropped 5 bases and J dropped 7 bases, with 18 bases sitting between them. There are 14 residues in the CDR3. The CDR3 region has the DNA TGTGCCTGGTCGTCGGACAGTTTTATCCAGCCCCAGCATTTT. Translated, it gives CAWSSDSFIQPQHF. Full variable domain (remainder filled in from reference TRBV30 and TRBJ1-5): SQTIHQWPATLVQPVGSPLSLECTVEGTSNPNLYWYRQAAGRGLQLLFYSVGIGQISSEVPQNLSASRPQDRQFILSSKKLLLSDSGFYLCAWSSDSFIQPQHFGDGTRLSIL.

This chain links TRBV12-3 or TRBV12-4 with TRBJ2-7, with D possibly TRBD1 on 5 matching bases. Deletions cut 7 bases from V and 2 bases from J, with 9 bases between. The CDR3 is made up of 12 amino acids. CDR3 bases: TGTGCCAGCAAAGGCAGGGCCTACGAGCAGTACTTC. As protein: CASKGRAYEQYF.

The chain carries TRBV18 and TRBJ2-7, with 8 positions matching TRBD1. The CDR3 contains 15 residues. CDR1 and CDR2 (germline): KGHSH, LQKENI. With V trimmed by 6 bases and J by 1 base, 8 bases remained unmatched. The CDR3 loop is CASSHGRDRSYEQYF. For the CDR3, the DNA is TGTGCCAGCTCTCATGGCCGGGACAGGTCCTACGAGCAGTACTTC.

The V call is TRBV30, the J call TRBJ2-7; no reliable D call. This CDR3 has 12 amino acids. Trimming left V 4 bases short and J 0 bases short, with 7 bases between. CDR1 and CDR2 from the germline V gene are GTSNPN and SVGIG (reference sequence). Written as DNA, the CDR3 is TGTGCCTGGACCTTTAGCTCCTACGAGCAGTACTTC. It codes for CAWTFSSYEQYF.

V and J are TRBV9 and TRBJ1-1; D may be TRBD1 (6 bases). Germline V gene sequence: CDR1 SGDLS, CDR2 YYNGEE. The CDR3 contains 12 residues. Trimming took off 0 bases at V and 7 bases at J, with 7 bases between the two ends. CDR3 nucleotide sequence: TGTGCCAGCAGCGTAGGAGGGGGTGAAGCTTTCTTT. This encodes CASSVGGGEAFF.

The V call is TRBV24-1, the J call TRBJ2-1, with 10 bases identical to TRBD1. CDR3 length equals 16 residues. Per germline, CDR1 KGHDR and CDR2 SFDVKD. Losses at the gene ends were 1 base for V and 9 bases for J; bases not matched to a gene: 8. CDR3 nucleotides: TGTGCCACCAGTGATTTAGGGACAGGGGCGGGATTTGAGCAGTTCTTC. Translated: CATSDLGTGAGFEQFF.

The genes are TRBV19 and TRBJ2-7; 9 nucleotides agree with TRBD1. The CDR3 totals 15 residues. The V gene end was trimmed by 3 bases and the J gene end by 6 bases; junction bases not matched to a gene: 9. CDR1 and CDR2 from the germline V gene are LNHDA and SQIVND (reference sequence). This CDR3 is CASSMTGTGIGEQYF. In DNA form, the CDR3 reads TGTGCCAGTAGTATGACCGGGACAGGGATCGGCGAGCAGTACTTC. Together with reference TRBV19 and TRBJ2-7, the CDR3 gives the full variable domain: DGGITQSPKYLFRKEGQNVTLSCEQNLNHDAMYWYRQDPGQGLRLIYYSQIVNDFQKGDIAEGYSVSREKKESFPLTVTSAQKNPTAFYLCASSMTGTGIGEQYFGPGTRLTVT.

V is TRBV5-4 and J is TRBJ2-5, with 8 positions matching TRBD1. J gave up 6 bases and V 3 bases, and 7 bases lay outside the gene matches. CDR3 length equals 14 residues. Germline V CDR1 and CDR2: SGHNT, YYREEE (reference sequence). The CDR3 here is CASSSRTGQKTQYF. CDR3 nucleotide sequence: TGTGCCAGCAGCTCACGGACAGGGCAAAAGACCCAGTACTTC.